This T cell receptor beta chain was profiled in a study of response to subunit inactivated influenza vaccine. TCRdb redid the calling of the RT-PCR reads with MiXCR, one entry per CDR3 protein. The table lists about 160,000 distinct CDR3 sequences, about a tenth of them singletons. This clonotype was found a few times. The CDR3 is 14 amino acids. Germline V gene lookup returns CDR1 MNHNS and CDR2 SASEGT. Losses at the gene ends were 7 bases for V and 10 bases for J; bases not matched to a gene: 8. J is TRBJ1-6 and V is TRBV6-1; 9 bases map to TRBD1. This specimen was non-naive T cells sorted from PBMCs, taken roughly 45 days after vaccination. This clonotype was sampled from a man between 50 and 59 years old who received an inactivated influenza vaccine. CDR3 residues: CASKMTGGISPLHF. The CDR3 DNA reads as TGTGCCAGCAAGATGACAGGGGGAATATCACCCCTCCACTTT.